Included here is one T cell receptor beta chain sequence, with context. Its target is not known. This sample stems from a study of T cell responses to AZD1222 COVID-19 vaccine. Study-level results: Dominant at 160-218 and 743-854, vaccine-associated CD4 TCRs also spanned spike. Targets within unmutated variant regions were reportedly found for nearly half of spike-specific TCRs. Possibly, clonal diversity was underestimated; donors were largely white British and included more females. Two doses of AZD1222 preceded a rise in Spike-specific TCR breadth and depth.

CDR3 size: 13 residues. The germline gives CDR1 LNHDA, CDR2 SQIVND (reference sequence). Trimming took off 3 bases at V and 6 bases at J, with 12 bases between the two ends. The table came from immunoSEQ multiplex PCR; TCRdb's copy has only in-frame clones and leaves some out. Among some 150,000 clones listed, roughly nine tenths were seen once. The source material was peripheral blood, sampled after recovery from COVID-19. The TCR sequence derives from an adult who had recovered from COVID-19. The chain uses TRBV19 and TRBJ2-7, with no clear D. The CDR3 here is CASSIGHRGEQYF. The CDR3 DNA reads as TGTGCCAGTAGTATCGGCCATCGAGGCGAGCAGTACTTC.